This T cell receptor (beta chain) was obtained from a study of blood T cell dynamics during melanoma immunotherapy. Turning to the study itself: Metastatic melanoma patients received first-line pembrolizumab or nivolumab plus ipilimumab.

Concerning this clone itself: Its antigen remains unidentified.

General observations from the study: Unlike progressors, later disease-control patients had W3 repertoires gaining clonality or diversity.

This sample's time point: week 3, after first cycle of checkpoint inhibitor. Response was assessed by RECIST 1.1 at 12 weeks, except a couple of rapid progressors. Patients with prior systemic cancer treatment, concomitant immunosuppressants, or other active malignancies were excluded. Germline V CDR1 and CDR2: LNHNV, YYDKDF (reference sequence). This CDR3 is 17 amino acids long. The ends lost 1 base at V and 6 bases at J; junction bases unmatched: 7. Clones were sequenced by immunoSEQ multiplex PCR, and TCRdb holds only the in-frame ones, with some missing. The table lists 13,000 to 15,000 clones, about nine tenths of them singletons.

This receptor was obtained from a human donor with melanoma. The chain uses TRBV15 and TRBJ2-2, with 11 bases matching TRBD2. Source: blood, taken from a patient treated with checkpoint blockade. CDR3 amino acids: CATSRGLLAGGAGELFF. In DNA, the CDR3 is TGTGCCACCAGCAGAGGTCTCCTAGCGGGAGGCGCCGGGGAGCTGTTTTTT.